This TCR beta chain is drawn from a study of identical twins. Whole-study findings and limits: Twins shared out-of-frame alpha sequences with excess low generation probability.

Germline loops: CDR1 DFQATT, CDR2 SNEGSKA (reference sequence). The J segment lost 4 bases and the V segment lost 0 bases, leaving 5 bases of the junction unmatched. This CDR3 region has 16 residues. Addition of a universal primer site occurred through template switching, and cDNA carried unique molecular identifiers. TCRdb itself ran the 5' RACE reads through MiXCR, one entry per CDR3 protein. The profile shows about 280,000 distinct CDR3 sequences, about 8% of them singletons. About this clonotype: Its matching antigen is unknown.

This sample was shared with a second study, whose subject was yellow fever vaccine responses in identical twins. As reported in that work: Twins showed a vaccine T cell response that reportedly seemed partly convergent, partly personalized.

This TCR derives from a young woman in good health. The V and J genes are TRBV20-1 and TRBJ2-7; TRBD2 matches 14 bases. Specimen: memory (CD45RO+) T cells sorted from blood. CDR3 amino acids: CSARDGTSGSRYEQYF. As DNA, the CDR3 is TGCAGTGCTAGAGATGGGACTAGCGGGAGTAGATACGAGCAGTACTTC.